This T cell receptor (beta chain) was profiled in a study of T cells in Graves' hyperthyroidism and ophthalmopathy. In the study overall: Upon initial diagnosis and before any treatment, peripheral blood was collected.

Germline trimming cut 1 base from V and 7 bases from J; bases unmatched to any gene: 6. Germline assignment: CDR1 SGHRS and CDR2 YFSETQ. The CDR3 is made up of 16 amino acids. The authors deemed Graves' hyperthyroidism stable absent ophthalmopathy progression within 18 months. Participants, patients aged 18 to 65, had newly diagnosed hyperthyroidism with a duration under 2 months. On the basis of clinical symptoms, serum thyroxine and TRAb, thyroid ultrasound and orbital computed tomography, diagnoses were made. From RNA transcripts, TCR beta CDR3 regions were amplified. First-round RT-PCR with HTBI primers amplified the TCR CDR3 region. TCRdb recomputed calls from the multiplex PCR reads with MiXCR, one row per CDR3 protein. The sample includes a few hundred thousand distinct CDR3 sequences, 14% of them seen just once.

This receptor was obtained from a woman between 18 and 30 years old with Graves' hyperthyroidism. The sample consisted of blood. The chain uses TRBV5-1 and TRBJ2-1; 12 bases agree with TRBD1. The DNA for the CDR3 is TGCGCCAGCAGCTTGTTAGGGACAGGGGGCCGGAATGAGCAGTTCTTC. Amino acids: CASSLLGTGGRNEQFF.